The clone carrying this TCR beta chain came up a few times. The germline V gene encodes CDR1 SGHRS and CDR2 YFSETQ. The V end was cut by 3 bases, the J end by 4 bases, with 10 bases between. The CDR3 loop spans 13 amino acids. The sample is drawn from a study of blood T cell repertoires in COVID-19. Looking at the study overall: Whether acute or convalescent, the COVID-19 samples came from the United States, Italy and Spain.

Method: immunoSEQ multiplex PCR; TCRdb's copy keeps in-frame clones and lacks some. The sample carries some 150,000 clones, roughly 84% recorded once. The J gene is TRBJ1-2, the V gene TRBV5-1, with D unclear. Sequenced material: peripheral blood. The clonotype comes from a human donor in a cohort sampled during active COVID-19. CDR3 residues: CASSSGLIYGYTF. The CDR3 nucleotides read TGCGCCAGCAGCTCAGGCTTAATCTATGGCTACACCTTC.